These T cell receptor beta chains were read from a single sample in a study of vaccination and CD4 T cells after COVID-19. Their cognate antigens are unknown. TCRdb reprocessed the PCR reads with MiXCR, giving one entry per CDR3 protein. The table lists roughly 15,000 distinct CDR3 sequences, over 25% of them singletons, with about a sixth in the top ten. Sequencing was done on a sample of cultured CD4+ T cells from blood. The receptors come from a human donor with COVID-19. CDR3s include the opening cysteine and the closing phenylalanine or tryptophan. A D gene is named only where the DNA matches it firmly. Expanded clones are given a class, and other clones once, few, many or no size at all.

abundance: -
d_gene: TRBD1
j_gene: TRBJ1-2
v_gene: TRBV5-1
CDR3aa: CASSPRGKDSYGYTF
CDR3nt: TGCGCCAGCAGCCCCAGGGGGAAAGATTCCTATGGCTACACCTTC

abundance: -
d_gene: -
j_gene: TRBJ1-5
v_gene: TRBV10-3
CDR3aa: CAISAYGEGQPQHF
CDR3nt: TGTGCCATCAGTGCGTACGGGGAAGGGCAGCCCCAGCATTTT

abundance: -
d_gene: TRBD1
j_gene: TRBJ1-2
v_gene: TRBV28
CDR3aa: CASSGSTGTGHGYTF
CDR3nt: TGTGCCAGCAGCGGCTCAACCGGGACAGGGCATGGCTACACCTTC

abundance: -
d_gene: -
j_gene: TRBJ1-5
v_gene: TRBV20-1
CDR3aa: CSAPRGNGQPQHF
CDR3nt: TGCAGTGCGCCGAGAGGTAATGGGCAGCCCCAGCATTTT

abundance: -
d_gene: TRBD1
j_gene: TRBJ1-5
v_gene: TRBV5-6
CDR3aa: CASSGTGEKNQPQHF
CDR3nt: TGTGCCAGCAGCGGGACAGGGGAAAAGAATCAGCCCCAGCATTTT

abundance: few
d_gene: -
j_gene: TRBJ2-5
v_gene: TRBV6-5
CDR3aa: CASSYSSGTDTQYF
CDR3nt: TGTGCCAGCAGTTACTCTAGTGGGACTGATACCCAGTACTTC

abundance: -
d_gene: -
j_gene: TRBJ2-2
v_gene: TRBV7-2
CDR3aa: CASSFGTTGELFF
CDR3nt: TGTGCCAGCAGCTTCGGGACTACCGGGGAGCTGTTTTTT

abundance: few
d_gene: -
j_gene: TRBJ1-1
v_gene: TRBV20-1
CDR3aa: CSASPKTEAFF
CDR3nt: TGCAGTGCTTCCCCCAAGACTGAAGCTTTCTTT

abundance: -
d_gene: TRBD2
j_gene: TRBJ2-1
v_gene: TRBV7-2
CDR3aa: CASSRSGGPNEQFF
CDR3nt: TGTGCCAGCAGCCGATCGGGGGGGCCAAATGAGCAGTTCTTC

abundance: -
d_gene: -
j_gene: TRBJ2-2
v_gene: TRBV20-1
CDR3aa: CGATPGHKNTGELFF
CDR3nt: TGCGGTGCCACCCCTGGACACAAGAACACCGGGGAGCTGTTTTTT

abundance: -
d_gene: TRBD1
j_gene: TRBJ1-3
v_gene: TRBV7-8
CDR3aa: CASSYRGSGNTIYF
CDR3nt: TGTGCCAGCAGCTACAGGGGTTCTGGAAACACCATATATTTT

abundance: -
d_gene: -
j_gene: TRBJ2-7
v_gene: TRBV12-3/TRBV12-4
CDR3aa: CASSFPSGRAYEQYF
CDR3nt: TGTGCCAGCAGTTTTCCCTCGGGAAGGGCCTACGAGCAGTACTTC

abundance: few
d_gene: -
j_gene: TRBJ1-3
v_gene: TRBV6-1
CDR3aa: CASSITGRSGNTIYF
CDR3nt: TGTGCCAGCAGCATCACAGGGCGATCTGGAAACACCATATATTTT

abundance: -
d_gene: TRBD1
j_gene: TRBJ2-3
v_gene: TRBV19
CDR3aa: CASSIQQGTDTQYF
CDR3nt: TGTGCCAGTAGTATACAACAGGGGACAGATACGCAGTATTTT

abundance: few
d_gene: -
j_gene: TRBJ2-3
v_gene: TRBV19
CDR3aa: CASSINSGYTDTQYF
CDR3nt: TGTGCCAGTAGTATAAATAGCGGATACACAGATACGCAGTATTTT

abundance: -
d_gene: TRBD1
j_gene: TRBJ1-5
v_gene: TRBV2
CDR3aa: CASSATGGTQPQHF
CDR3nt: TGTGCCAGCAGTGCGACAGGGGGCACTCAGCCCCAGCATTTT

abundance: -
d_gene: -
j_gene: TRBJ2-1
v_gene: TRBV2
CDR3aa: CASSEGLYNEQFF
CDR3nt: TGTGCCAGCAGTGAAGGCCTGTACAATGAGCAGTTCTTC

abundance: few
d_gene: TRBD1
j_gene: TRBJ1-5
v_gene: TRBV19
CDR3aa: CASQQGNQPQHF
CDR3nt: TGTGCCAGTCAACAGGGGAATCAGCCCCAGCATTTT

abundance: hyperexpanded
d_gene: -
j_gene: TRBJ1-5
v_gene: TRBV10-3
CDR3aa: CAIRQGTSTNQPQHF
CDR3nt: TGTGCCATCAGACAAGGGACAAGTACAAATCAGCCCCAGCATTTT

abundance: -
d_gene: TRBD1
j_gene: TRBJ2-3
v_gene: TRBV5-1
CDR3aa: CASTDRGRGTDTQYF
CDR3nt: TGCGCCAGCACCGACAGGGGGCGCGGCACAGATACGCAGTATTTT

abundance: few
d_gene: -
j_gene: TRBJ1-1
v_gene: TRBV7-2
CDR3aa: CASRPGRRNTEAFF
CDR3nt: TGTGCCAGCAGGCCGGGACGAAGGAACACTGAAGCTTTCTTT

abundance: once
d_gene: TRBD1
j_gene: TRBJ2-1
v_gene: TRBV29-1
CDR3aa: CSVLQGVTYNEQFF
CDR3nt: TGCAGCGTTCTACAGGGGGTAACCTACAATGAGCAGTTCTTC

abundance: -
d_gene: -
j_gene: TRBJ2-5
v_gene: TRBV9
CDR3aa: CASSVAWGERPQYF
CDR3nt: TGTGCCAGCAGCGTAGCTTGGGGGGAGAGGCCCCAGTACTTC

abundance: -
d_gene: -
j_gene: TRBJ2-7
v_gene: TRBV20-1
CDR3aa: CSARPTGRGEQYF
CDR3nt: TGCAGTGCTAGACCTACAGGGAGGGGAGAGCAGTACTTC